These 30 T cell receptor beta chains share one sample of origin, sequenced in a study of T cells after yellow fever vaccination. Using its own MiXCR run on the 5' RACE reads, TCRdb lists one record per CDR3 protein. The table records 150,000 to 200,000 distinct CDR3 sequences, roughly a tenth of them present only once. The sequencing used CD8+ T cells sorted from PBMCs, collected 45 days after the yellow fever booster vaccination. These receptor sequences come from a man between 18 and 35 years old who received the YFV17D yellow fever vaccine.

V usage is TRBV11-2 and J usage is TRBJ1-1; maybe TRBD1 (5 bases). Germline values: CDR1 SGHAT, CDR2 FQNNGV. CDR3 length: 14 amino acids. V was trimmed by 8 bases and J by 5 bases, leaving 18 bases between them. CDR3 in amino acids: CASGLPGLRTEAFF. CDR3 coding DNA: TGTGCCAGCGGCCTTCCGGGGCTGAGGACTGAAGCTTTCTTT.

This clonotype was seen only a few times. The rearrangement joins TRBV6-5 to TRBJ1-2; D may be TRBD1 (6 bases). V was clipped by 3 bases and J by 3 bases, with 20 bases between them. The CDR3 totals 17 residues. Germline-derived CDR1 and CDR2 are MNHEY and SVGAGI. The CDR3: CASSYLAGRGGYYGYTF. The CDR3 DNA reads TGTGCCAGCAGTTATCTGGCAGGGCGAGGGGGATACTATGGCTACACCTTC.

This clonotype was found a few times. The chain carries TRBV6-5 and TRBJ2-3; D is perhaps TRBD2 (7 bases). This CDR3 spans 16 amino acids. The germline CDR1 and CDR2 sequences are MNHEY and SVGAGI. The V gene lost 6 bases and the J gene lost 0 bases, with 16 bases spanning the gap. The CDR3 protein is CASRPNGGLSTDTQYF. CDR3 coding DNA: TGTGCCAGCAGGCCAAACGGGGGGCTTAGCACAGATACGCAGTATTTT.

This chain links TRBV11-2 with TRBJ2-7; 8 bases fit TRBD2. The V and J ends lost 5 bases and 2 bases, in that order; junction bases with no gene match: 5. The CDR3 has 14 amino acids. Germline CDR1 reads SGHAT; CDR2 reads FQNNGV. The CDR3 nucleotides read TGTGCCAGCAGCGGGTCCGGGGGGGCCTACGAGCAGTACGTC. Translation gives CASSGSGGAYEQYV.

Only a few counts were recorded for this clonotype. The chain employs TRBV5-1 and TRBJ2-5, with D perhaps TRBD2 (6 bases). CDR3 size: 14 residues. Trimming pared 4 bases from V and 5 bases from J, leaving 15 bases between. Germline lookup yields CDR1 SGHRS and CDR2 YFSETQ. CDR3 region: CASSLARGDETQYF. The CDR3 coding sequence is TGCGCCAGCAGCCTGGCGCGGGGCGACGAGACCCAGTACTTC.

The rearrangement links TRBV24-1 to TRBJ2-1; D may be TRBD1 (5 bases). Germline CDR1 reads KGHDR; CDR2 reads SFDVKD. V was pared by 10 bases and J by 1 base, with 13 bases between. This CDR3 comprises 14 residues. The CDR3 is CATSQGRSYNEQFF. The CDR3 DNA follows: TGTGCCACATCGCAGGGAAGGTCCTACAATGAGCAGTTCTTC.

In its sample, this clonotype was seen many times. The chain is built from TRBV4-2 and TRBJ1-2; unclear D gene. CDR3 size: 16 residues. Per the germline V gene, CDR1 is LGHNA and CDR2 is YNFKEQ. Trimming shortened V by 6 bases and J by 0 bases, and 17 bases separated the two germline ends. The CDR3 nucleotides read TGTGCCAGCAGTCGAAACCCTTGGAAGGCTAACTATGGCTACACCTTC. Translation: CASSRNPWKANYGYTF.

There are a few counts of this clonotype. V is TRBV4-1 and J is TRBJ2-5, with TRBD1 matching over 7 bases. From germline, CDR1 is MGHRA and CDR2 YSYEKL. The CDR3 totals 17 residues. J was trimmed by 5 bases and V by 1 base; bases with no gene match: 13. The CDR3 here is CASSQGQGNWGRETQYF. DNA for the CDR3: TGCGCCAGCAGCCAAGGACAGGGCAACTGGGGGCGGGAGACCCAGTACTTC.

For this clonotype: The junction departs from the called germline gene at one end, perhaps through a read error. The CDR3 bases are TGTGCTAGCAGCCCCACGTCGGGGGGCGGGGAGCTGTTTTTT. Amino acids: CASSPTSGGGELFF. This chain uses TRBV7-7 with TRBJ2-2, with TRBD2 matching over 7 bases. CDR1 is SSHAT, CDR2 FNYEAQ, per germline (reference sequence). This CDR3 has 14 amino acids.

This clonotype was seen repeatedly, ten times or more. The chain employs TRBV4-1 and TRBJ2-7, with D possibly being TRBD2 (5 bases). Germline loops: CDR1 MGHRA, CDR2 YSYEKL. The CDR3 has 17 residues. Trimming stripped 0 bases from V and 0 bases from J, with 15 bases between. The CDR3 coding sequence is TGCGCCAGCAGCCAAGAGTGGACCAGCGGTAGCTCCTACGAGCAGTACTTC. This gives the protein CASSQEWTSGSSYEQYF.

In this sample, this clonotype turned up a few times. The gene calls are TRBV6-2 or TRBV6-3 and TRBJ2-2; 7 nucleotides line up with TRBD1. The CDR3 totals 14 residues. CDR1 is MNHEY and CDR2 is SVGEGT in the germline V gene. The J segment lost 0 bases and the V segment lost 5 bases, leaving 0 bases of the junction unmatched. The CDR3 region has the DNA TGTGCCAGCAGTGACAGGGCGAACACCGGGGAGCTGTTTTTT. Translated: CASSDRANTGELFF.

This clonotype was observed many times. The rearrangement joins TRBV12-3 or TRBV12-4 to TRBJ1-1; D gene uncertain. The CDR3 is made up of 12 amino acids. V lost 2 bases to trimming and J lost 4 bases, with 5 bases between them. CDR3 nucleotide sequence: TGTGCCAGCAGTTTACTGGGCACTGAAGCTTTCTTT. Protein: CASSLLGTEAFF.

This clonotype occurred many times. In nucleotides, the CDR3 is TGTGCCAGCAGCGTACAGGGTGTAGTTAGGCAAGAGACCCAGTACTTC. Its translation is CASSVQGVVRQETQYF. This chain links TRBV7-9 with TRBJ2-5; TRBD1 might be the D (6 bases). Germline CDR1 and CDR2: SEHNR and FQNEAQ (reference sequence). This CDR3 is 16 amino acids long. Trimming cost V 5 bases and J 2 bases, with 18 bases left between them. Complete variable domain (other parts from reference TRBV7-9 and TRBJ2-5): DTGVSQNPRHKITKRGQNVTFRCDPISEHNRLYWYRQTLGQGPEFLTYFQNEAQLEKSRLLSDRFSAERPKGSFSTLEIQRTEQGDSAMYLCASSVQGVVRQETQYFGPGTRLLVL.

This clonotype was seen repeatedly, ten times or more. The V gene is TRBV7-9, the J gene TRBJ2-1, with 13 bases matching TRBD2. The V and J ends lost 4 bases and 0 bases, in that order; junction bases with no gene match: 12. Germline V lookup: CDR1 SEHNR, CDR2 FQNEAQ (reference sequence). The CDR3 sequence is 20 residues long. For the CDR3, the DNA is TGTGCCAGCAGCTCCCGACTAGCGGGGGGCAGAACTAGCTCCTACAATGAGCAGTTCTTC. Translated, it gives CASSSRLAGGRTSSYNEQFF. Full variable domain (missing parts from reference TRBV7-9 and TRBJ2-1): DTGVSQNPRHKITKRGQNVTFRCDPISEHNRLYWYRQTLGQGPEFLTYFQNEAQLEKSRLLSDRFSAERPKGSFSTLEIQRTEQGDSAMYLCASSSRLAGGRTSSYNEQFFGPGTRLTVL.

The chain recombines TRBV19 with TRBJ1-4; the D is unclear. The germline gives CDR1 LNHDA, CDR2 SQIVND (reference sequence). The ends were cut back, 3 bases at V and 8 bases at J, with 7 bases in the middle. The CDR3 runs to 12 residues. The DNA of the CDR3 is TGTGCCAGTAGTATCCCGGGGGAAAAACTGTTTTTT. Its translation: CASSIPGEKLFF. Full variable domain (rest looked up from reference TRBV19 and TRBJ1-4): DGGITQSPKYLFRKEGQNVTLSCEQNLNHDAMYWYRQDPGQGLRLIYYSQIVNDFQKGDIAEGYSVSREKKESFPLTVTSAQKNPTAFYLCASSIPGEKLFFGSGTQLSVL.

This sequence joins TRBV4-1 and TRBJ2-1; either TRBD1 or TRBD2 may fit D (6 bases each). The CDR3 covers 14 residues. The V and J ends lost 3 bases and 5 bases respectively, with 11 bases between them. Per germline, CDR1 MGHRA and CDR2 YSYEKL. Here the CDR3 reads CASSQGRTDNEQFF. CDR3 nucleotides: TGCGCCAGCAGCCAGGGGAGGACAGACAATGAGCAGTTCTTC.

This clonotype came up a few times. The CDR3, as DNA: TGTGCCAGCAGACCCTCGGTTGGAAACACCATATATTTT. Its protein product is CASRPSVGNTIYF. The chain recombines TRBV6-2 or TRBV6-3 with TRBJ1-3; D is unresolved. CDR3 length: 13 amino acids. V dropped 6 bases and J dropped 3 bases, with 9 bases sitting between them. CDR1 is MNHEY, CDR2 SVGEGT, per germline.

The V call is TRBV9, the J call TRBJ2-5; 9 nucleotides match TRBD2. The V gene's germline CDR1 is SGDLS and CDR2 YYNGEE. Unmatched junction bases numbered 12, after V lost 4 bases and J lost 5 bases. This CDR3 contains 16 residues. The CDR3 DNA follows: TGTGCCAGCAGCCCGAGCGGGGGGCATCCCAGGGAGACCCAGTACTTC. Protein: CASSPSGGHPRETQYF. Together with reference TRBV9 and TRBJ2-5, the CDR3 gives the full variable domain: DSGVTQTPKHLITATGQRVTLRCSPRSGDLSVYWYQQSLDQGLQFLIQYYNGEERAKGNILERFSAQQFPDLHSELNLSSLELGDSALYFCASSPSGGHPRETQYFGPGTRLLVL.

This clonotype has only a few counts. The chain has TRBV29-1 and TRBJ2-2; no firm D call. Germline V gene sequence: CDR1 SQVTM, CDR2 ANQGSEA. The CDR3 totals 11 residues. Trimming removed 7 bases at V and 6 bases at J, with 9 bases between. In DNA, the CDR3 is TGCAGCGCTGGCATACCCGGGGAGCTGTTTTTT. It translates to CSAGIPGELFF.

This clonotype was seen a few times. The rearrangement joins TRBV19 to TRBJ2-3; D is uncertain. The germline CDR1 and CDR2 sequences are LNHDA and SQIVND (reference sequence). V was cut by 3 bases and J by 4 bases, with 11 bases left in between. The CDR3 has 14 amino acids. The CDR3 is CASSIGLHADTQYF. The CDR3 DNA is TGTGCCAGTAGTATCGGTCTTCATGCAGATACGCAGTATTTT.

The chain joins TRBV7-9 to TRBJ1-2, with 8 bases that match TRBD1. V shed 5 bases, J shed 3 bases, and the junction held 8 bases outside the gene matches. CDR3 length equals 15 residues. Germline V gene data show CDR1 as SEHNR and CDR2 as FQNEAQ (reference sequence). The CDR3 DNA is TGTGCCAGCAGCCCGACAGGGGACCCCTACTATGGCTACACCTTC. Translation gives CASSPTGDPYYGYTF.

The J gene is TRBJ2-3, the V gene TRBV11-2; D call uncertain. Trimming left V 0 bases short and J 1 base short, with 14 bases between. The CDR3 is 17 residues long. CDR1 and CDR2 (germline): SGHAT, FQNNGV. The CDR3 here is CASSLEGLVGGTDTQYF. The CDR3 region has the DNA TGTGCCAGCAGCTTAGAGGGTCTGGTTGGAGGCACAGATACGCAGTATTTT.

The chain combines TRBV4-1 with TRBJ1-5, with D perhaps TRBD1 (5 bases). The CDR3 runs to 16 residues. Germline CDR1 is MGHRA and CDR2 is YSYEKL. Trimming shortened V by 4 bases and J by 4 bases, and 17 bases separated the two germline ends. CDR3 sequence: CASSLDMGGTNQPQHF. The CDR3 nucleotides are TGCGCCAGCAGCCTAGATATGGGAGGGACTAATCAGCCCCAGCATTTT.

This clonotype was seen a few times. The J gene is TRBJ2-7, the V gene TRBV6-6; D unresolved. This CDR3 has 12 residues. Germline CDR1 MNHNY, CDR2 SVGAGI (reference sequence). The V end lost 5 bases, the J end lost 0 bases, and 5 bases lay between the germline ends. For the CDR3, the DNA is TGTGCCAGCAGTACCAGCTCCTACGAGCAGTACGTC. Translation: CASSTSSYEQYV.

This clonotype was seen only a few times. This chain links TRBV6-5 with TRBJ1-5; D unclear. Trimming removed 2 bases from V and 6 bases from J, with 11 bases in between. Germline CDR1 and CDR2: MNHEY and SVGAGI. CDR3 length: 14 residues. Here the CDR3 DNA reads TGTGCCAGCAGTTACGATGGGGTTGGTCAGCCCCAGCATTTT. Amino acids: CASSYDGVGQPQHF.

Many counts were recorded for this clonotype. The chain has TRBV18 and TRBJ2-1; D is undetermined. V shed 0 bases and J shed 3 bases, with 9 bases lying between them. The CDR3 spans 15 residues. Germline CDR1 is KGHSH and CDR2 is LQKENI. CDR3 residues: CASSPPDKDYNEQFF. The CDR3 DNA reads TGTGCCAGCTCACCACCAGACAAGGACTACAATGAGCAGTTCTTC.

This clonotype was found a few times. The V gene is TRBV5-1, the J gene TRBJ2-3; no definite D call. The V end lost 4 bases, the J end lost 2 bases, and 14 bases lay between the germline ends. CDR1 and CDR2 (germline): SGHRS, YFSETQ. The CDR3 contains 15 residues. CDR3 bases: TGCGCCAGCAGCCGCCGTTCGACGAACACAGATACGCAGTATTTT. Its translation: CASSRRSTNTDTQYF.

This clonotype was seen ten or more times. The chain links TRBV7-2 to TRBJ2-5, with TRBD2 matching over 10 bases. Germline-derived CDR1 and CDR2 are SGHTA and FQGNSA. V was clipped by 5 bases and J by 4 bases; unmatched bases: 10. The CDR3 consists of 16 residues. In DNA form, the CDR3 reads TGTGCCAGCAGCACCGGGACTAGCGTTTGGGGAGAGACCCAGTACTTC. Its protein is CASSTGTSVWGETQYF.

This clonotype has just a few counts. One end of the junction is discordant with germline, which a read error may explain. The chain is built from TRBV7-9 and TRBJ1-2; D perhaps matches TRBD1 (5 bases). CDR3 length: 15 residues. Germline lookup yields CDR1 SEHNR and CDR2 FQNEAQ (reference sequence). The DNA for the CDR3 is TGTGCCAGCAGCTCCCGGGACGACCCTACAAATGGGTACACCTTC. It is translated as CASSSRDDPTNGYTF.

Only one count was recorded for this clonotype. The CDR3 DNA reads TGCAGCGCCCTTTCCCACGTCGGGGAGCTGTTTTTT. Translated: CSALSHVGELFF. The chain couples TRBV29-1 to TRBJ2-2; D gene unclear. Trimming stripped 7 bases from V and 7 bases from J, with 13 bases between. Germline V gene sequence: CDR1 SQVTM, CDR2 ANQGSEA. The CDR3 has 12 residues.